The 17 T cell receptor beta chains presented below share a single source sample, sequenced in a study of blood T cell repertoires in COVID-19. The data were produced by immunoSEQ multiplex PCR, yet TCRdb's version contains in-frame clones alone and is incomplete. This table has 300,000 to 350,000 clones, approximately 89% appearing once. Sequencing was performed on peripheral blood. These receptor sequences come from a woman aged 18-35 years who had recovered from COVID-19.

The J gene is TRBJ2-4, the V gene TRBV15; 7 bases fit TRBD2. Per germline, CDR1 LNHNV and CDR2 YYDKDF (reference sequence). Losses at the gene ends were 0 bases for V and 9 bases for J; bases not matched to a gene: 11. The CDR3 is 16 amino acids. CDR3 protein: CATSRDLLSGISIQYF. CDR3 nucleotides: TGTGCCACCAGCAGAGATTTACTGAGCGGGATTAGCATTCAGTACTTC.

The chain has TRBV6-6 and TRBJ2-3; 8 nucleotides match TRBD2. CDR3 length: 16 residues. Germline CDR1 MNHNY, CDR2 SVGAGI (reference sequence). The ends lost 5 bases at V and 5 bases at J; junction bases unmatched: 12. CDR3 nucleotides: TGTGCCAGCAGTCGTCAAGCGGGAGTTGATATAGATACGCAGTATTTT. Amino acid sequence: CASSRQAGVDIDTQYF.

This clone was detected once. The chain is built from TRBV6-2 or TRBV6-3 and TRBJ2-1, with D perhaps TRBD2 (6 bases). The CDR3 consists of 15 residues. Trimming stripped 2 bases from V and 8 bases from J, with 16 bases between. The V gene's germline CDR1 is MNHEY and CDR2 SVGEGT. The chain's CDR3 is CASSYRLTSFDEQFF. CDR3 coding DNA: TGTGCCAGCAGTTACCGCCTGACTAGTTTCGATGAGCAGTTCTTC.

The chain carries TRBV27 and TRBJ2-1; D gene unclear. The CDR3 runs to 14 residues. The ends were cut back, 5 bases at V and 9 bases at J, with 17 bases in the middle. Per germline, CDR1 MNHEY and CDR2 SMNVEV (reference sequence). Here the CDR3 DNA reads TGTGCCAGCAGTGTTGACTTGTACCAAGGTGAGCAGTTCTTC. Amino acid sequence: CASSVDLYQGEQFF.

This clone appeared a few times. At the DNA level, this CDR3 is encoded by other sequences in the same sample as well. The rearrangement uses TRBV12-3 or TRBV12-4 and TRBJ1-5; D might be TRBD1 (5 bases). There are 13 residues in the CDR3. V was shortened by 6 bases and J by 2 bases, with 8 bases between the two germline ends. Here the CDR3 reads CASRGVGNQPQHF. The CDR3, as DNA: TGTGCCAGCAGAGGGGTGGGCAATCAGCCCCAGCATTTT.

This chain connects TRBV6-5 to TRBJ2-1, with 8 bases matching TRBD1. The V segment lost 0 bases and the J segment 7 bases; nucleotides outside the gene matches: 2. The length of the CDR3 is 14 residues. Per germline, CDR1 MNHEY and CDR2 SVGAGI. CDR3 sequence reads: CASSYSQGANEQFF. The CDR3 DNA reads TGTGCCAGCAGTTACTCCCAGGGGGCTAATGAGCAGTTCTTC.

The chain couples TRBV25-1 to TRBJ2-5; D possibly corresponds to TRBD1 (6 bases). V was clipped by 2 bases and J by 5 bases, with 9 bases between them. This CDR3 has 13 residues. In germline, CDR1 is MGHDK, CDR2 SYGVNS. CDR3 coding DNA: TGTGCCAGCAGTGAAGCAGGGGTCGAGACCCAGTACTTC. Its translation is CASSEAGVETQYF.

The rearrangement uses TRBV2 and TRBJ1-2, with D possibly matching TRBD1 (6 bases). The CDR3 sequence is 14 residues long. Per germline, CDR1 SNHLY and CDR2 FYNNEI. The V end was cut by 3 bases, the J end by 2 bases, with 10 bases between. CDR3 loop: CASSDAQGNYGYTF. The CDR3 region has the DNA TGTGCCAGCAGTGATGCTCAGGGGAACTATGGCTACACCTTC.

The chain recombines TRBV21-1 with TRBJ1-1; the D segment call TRBD1 is taken from the table without a DNA check. TRBV21-1 is marked as a pseudogene. The length of the CDR3 is 16 residues. The CDR3: CASSCRDRGPNTEAFF. The CDR3 coding sequence is TGTGCCAGCAGCTGCAGGGACAGGGGGCCGAACACTGAAGCTTTCTTT.

This chain uses TRBV27 with TRBJ1-2, with 8 nucleotides matching TRBD1. The V gene end was trimmed by 5 bases and the J gene end by 2 bases; junction bases not matched to a gene: 10. CDR3 size: 16 residues. Germline assignment: CDR1 MNHEY and CDR2 SMNVEV (reference sequence). This CDR3 reads CASSLTGTGLNYGYTF. The CDR3 region has the DNA TGTGCCAGCAGTCTAACCGGGACAGGCCTAAACTATGGCTACACCTTC.

This clone showed up just a few times. V is TRBV7-9 and J is TRBJ2-3, with 7 bases identical to TRBD1. Germline CDR1 is SEHNR and CDR2 is FQNEAQ (reference sequence). The trim removed 5 bases at V and 4 bases at J, leaving 3 bases unmatched. This CDR3 spans 13 amino acids. As DNA, the CDR3 is TGTGCCAGCAGCCCACAGGGGTCAGATACGCAGTATTTT. Its protein is CASSPQGSDTQYF.

The rearrangement joins TRBV18 to TRBJ2-1; 7 nucleotides match TRBD2. From germline, CDR1 is KGHSH and CDR2 LQKENI. There are 18 residues in the CDR3. After removal of 2 bases from V and 4 bases from J, the junction contained 14 bases not matched to a gene. The CDR3 bases are TGTGCCAGCTCACCAACGGGGGAGGGGCGGTCGTTTTACAATGAGCAGTTCTTC. Its protein is CASSPTGEGRSFYNEQFF.

This chain links TRBV19 with TRBJ1-1, with a tentative D call TRBD1 (5 bases). Deletions cut 6 bases from V and 0 bases from J, with 17 bases between. CDR1 is LNHDA, CDR2 SQIVND, per germline (reference sequence). CDR3 size: 16 residues. The CDR3 region is CASRSTAKLMNTEAFF. The CDR3 nucleotides read TGTGCCAGTAGATCGACAGCTAAGCTCATGAACACTGAAGCTTTCTTT.

This chain joins TRBV29-1 and TRBJ2-1, with a tentative D call TRBD2 (5 bases). Looked up from germline, CDR1 is SQVTM and CDR2 is ANQGSEA. V lost 5 bases and J lost 5, with 19 bases in between. CDR3 length: 15 amino acids. The CDR3 bases are TGCAGCGTTCCCCGAGGAGGCGGACCCCACAATGAGCAGTTCTTC. Translated, it gives CSVPRGGGPHNEQFF.

J is TRBJ1-2 and V is TRBV7-2; D perhaps matches TRBD1 (6 bases). This CDR3 is 13 amino acids long. CDR1 is SGHTA and CDR2 is FQGNSA in the germline V gene. Trimming removed 3 bases from V and 8 bases from J, with 13 bases in between. The CDR3 spells CASSFRQALGYTF. CDR3 DNA: TGTGCCAGCAGCTTCCGACAGGCCTTAGGCTACACCTTC. The full variable domain, its missing parts supplied by reference TRBV7-2 and TRBJ1-2, is GAGVSQSPSNKVTEKGKDVELRCDPISGHTALYWYRQSLGQGLEFLIYFQGNSAPDKSGLPSDRFSAERTGGSVSTLTIQRTQQEDSAVYLCASSFRQALGYTFGSGTRLTVV.

The rearrangement links TRBV19 to TRBJ1-2; possible D gene TRBD1, 5 bases. V lost 9 bases and J 0 bases, leaving 14 bases between the germline ends. Germline CDR1 LNHDA, CDR2 SQIVND (reference sequence). The length of the CDR3 is 14 residues. CDR3 in amino acids: CASKWGESNYGYTF. The CDR3 DNA reads as TGTGCCAGCAAATGGGGGGAATCTAACTATGGCTACACCTTC.

This chain links TRBV19 with TRBJ1-3; maybe TRBD1 (5 bases). V was cut by 1 base and J by 9 bases, with 13 bases left in between. The CDR3 runs to 14 residues. Germline V lookup: CDR1 LNHDA, CDR2 SQIVND (reference sequence). The chain's CDR3 is CASSIGRGWGTIYF. The CDR3 coding sequence is TGTGCCAGTAGTATAGGGAGGGGATGGGGCACCATATATTTT.